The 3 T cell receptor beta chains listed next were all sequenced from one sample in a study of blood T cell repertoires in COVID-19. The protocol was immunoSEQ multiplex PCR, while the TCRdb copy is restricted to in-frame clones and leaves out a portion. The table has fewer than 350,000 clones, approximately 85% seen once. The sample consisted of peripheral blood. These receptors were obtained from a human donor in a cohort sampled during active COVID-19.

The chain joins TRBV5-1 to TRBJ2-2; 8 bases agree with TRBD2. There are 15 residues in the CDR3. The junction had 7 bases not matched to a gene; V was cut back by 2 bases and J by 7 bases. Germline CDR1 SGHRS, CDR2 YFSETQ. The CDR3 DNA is TGCGCCAGCAGCTTTGGCGGGGGGTCCAGCGGGGAGCTGTTTTTT. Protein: CASSFGGGSSGELFF.

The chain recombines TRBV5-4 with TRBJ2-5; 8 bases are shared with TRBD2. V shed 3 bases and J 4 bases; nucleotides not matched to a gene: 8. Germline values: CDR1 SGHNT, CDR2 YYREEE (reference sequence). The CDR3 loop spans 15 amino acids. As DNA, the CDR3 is TGTGCCAGCAGCTCCCTCACGGGGGGGTTAGAGACCCAGTACTTC. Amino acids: CASSSLTGGLETQYF.

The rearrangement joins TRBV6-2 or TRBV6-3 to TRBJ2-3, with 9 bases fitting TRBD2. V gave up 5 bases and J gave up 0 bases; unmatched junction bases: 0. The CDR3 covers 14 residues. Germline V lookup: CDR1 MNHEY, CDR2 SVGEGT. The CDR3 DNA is TGTGCCAGCAGTGGACTAGCGAGCACAGATACGCAGTATTTT. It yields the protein CASSGLASTDTQYF.